The T cell receptor beta chain described here comes from a study of blood T cell repertoires in COVID-19. The CDR3 covers 15 residues. Trimming took 4 bases from V and 8 from J; bases not matched to a gene: 8. The germline V gene has CDR1 SGHRS and CDR2 YFSETQ. Libraries were prepared by immunoSEQ multiplex PCR; TCRdb keeps only in-frame clonotypes and omits some of them. The top ten hold approximately 10% of the sample, which has 51,000 or so clones, about 90% seen once. This clonotype originated in a man older than 75 with active or convalescent COVID-19. What was sequenced was peripheral blood. The chain couples TRBV5-1 to TRBJ1-4; 10 nucleotides match TRBD1. The CDR3 bases are TGCGCCAGCAGCAGGGACAGGGGCTTAGCAGAAAAACTGTTTTTT. Translated: CASSRDRGLAEKLFF.